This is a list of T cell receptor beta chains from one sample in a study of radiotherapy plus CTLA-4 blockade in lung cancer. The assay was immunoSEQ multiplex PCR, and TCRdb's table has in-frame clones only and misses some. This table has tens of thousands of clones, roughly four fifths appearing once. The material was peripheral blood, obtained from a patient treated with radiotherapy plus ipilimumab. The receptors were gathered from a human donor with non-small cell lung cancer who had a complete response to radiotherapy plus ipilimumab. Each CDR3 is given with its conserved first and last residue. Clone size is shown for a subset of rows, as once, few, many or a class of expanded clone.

CDR3aa: CASRQTGIVGQPQHF
v_gene: TRBV28
abundance: few

CDR3aa: CASRTRTGGYYNEQFF
v_gene: TRBV19
abundance: .

CDR3aa: CASSHRHSPYNEQFF
v_gene: TRBV4-1
abundance: once

CDR3aa: CASSLDRSGGYNEQFF
v_gene: TRBV7-2
abundance: .

CDR3aa: CASSLGTGEGNYGYTF
v_gene: TRBV5-4
abundance: few

CDR3aa: CASSRDRGVRETQYF
v_gene: TRBV7-2
abundance: .

CDR3aa: CASSLTESSYNEQFF
v_gene: TRBV11-2
abundance: .

CDR3aa: CASPGPGQDSLMNTEAFF
v_gene: TRBV28
abundance: .

CDR3aa: CASSVAGYQQFF
v_gene: TRBV9
abundance: .

CDR3aa: CASSPWGGGRIEQFF
v_gene: TRBV7-3
abundance: .

CDR3aa: CASSRGQESMNTEAFF
v_gene: TRBV7-3
abundance: .

CDR3aa: CASSSSGQGHNEQFF
v_gene: TRBV6-5
abundance: .

CDR3aa: CASSYQGGRETQYF
v_gene: TRBV5-1
abundance: once

CDR3aa: CASSLRDSLSYEQYF
v_gene: TRBV18
abundance: .

CDR3aa: CASSLRGVRTGAPHEQYF
v_gene: TRBV7-2
abundance: .

CDR3aa: CASSLEAANEKLFF
v_gene: TRBV5-4
abundance: .

CDR3aa: CASSLQGGRSYNEQFF
v_gene: TRBV7-2
abundance: .

CDR3aa: CASSQNRDRELYEQYF
v_gene: TRBV4-1
abundance: .

CDR3aa: CASSIVSQSDQPQHF
v_gene: TRBV19
abundance: .

CDR3aa: CASSPQPTGQGWYGYTF
v_gene: TRBV18
abundance: .

CDR3aa: CASSEAGATIYEQYF
v_gene: TRBV2
abundance: .

CDR3aa: CASSSGDRKDEQYF
v_gene: TRBV13
abundance: .

CDR3aa: CASSQGTSGSYEQYF
v_gene: TRBV18
abundance: .

CDR3aa: CAWNPGDYGYTF
v_gene: TRBV30
abundance: .

CDR3aa: CASSSQGWNSPLHF
v_gene: TRBV7-2
abundance: once

CDR3aa: CAWSRQGGYGYTF
v_gene: TRBV30
abundance: .

CDR3aa: CASTLGGPEDEQFF
v_gene: TRBV7-2
abundance: .